This entry is about one TCR beta chain. Clones were sequenced by immunoSEQ multiplex PCR, and TCRdb holds only the in-frame ones, with some missing. The profile covers tens of thousands of clones, with roughly 90% appearing a single time and 0.9% taken by the ten largest. This entry is derived from a study of T cell changes during pregnancy in multiple sclerosis. The germline gives CDR1 MGHRA, CDR2 YSYEKL. V dropped 7 bases and J dropped 0; count of bases not matched to a gene: 4. The CDR3 is 15 residues long. This sequence joins TRBV4-1 and TRBJ1-1; 11 bases map to TRBD1. This TCR was recovered from a female donor in good health, enrolled as a control in a pregnancy study. Sequenced material: peripheral blood, taken in the first trimester of pregnancy. The CDR3 bases are TGCGCCAGCAAACCGGGACAGGGGGTGAACACTGAAGCTTTCTTT. Translating it yields CASKPGQGVNTEAFF.